These 15 T cell receptor beta chains were all obtained from the same sample, sequenced in a study of blood T cell repertoires in COVID-19 (dated by TCRdb to 2020 to 2021). Library method: the immunoSEQ multiplex PCR assay. TCRdb took over this immuneACCESS table, retaining in-frame rearrangements with V and J assigned. Such tables are incomplete; in checked studies, under half of the missing clones stem from an unresolved V gene, and the remainder is unexplained. Within this sample are about 280,000 clones, with around 90% of them counted one time only. 0.94% of the sample is held by the ten biggest clonotypes. The specimen was peripheral blood. The receptor source for this set is a woman aged 40 to 49 who had recovered from COVID-19.

This clone has more than one count but fewer than ten. V usage is TRBV6-5 and J usage is TRBJ1-2, with 8 bases matching TRBD1. CDR3 length: 15 residues. CDR1 is MNHEY and CDR2 is SVGAGI in the germline V gene. V dropped 6 bases and J dropped 6; count of bases not matched to a gene: 12. CDR3 sequence: CASRDVGQGSHGYTF. CDR3 DNA sequence: TGTGCCAGCAGAGATGTTGGACAGGGCAGCCATGGCTACACCTTC.

In its sample, this clone was seen once. The chain has TRBV15 and TRBJ1-1, with a tentative D call TRBD1 (6 bases). The CDR3 is made up of 14 amino acids. Germline assignment: CDR1 LNHNV and CDR2 YYDKDF (reference sequence). With 4 bases removed from V and 0 bases from J, the gap between germline ends came to 9 bases. The CDR3 sequence is CATSIGQLNTEAFF. Here the CDR3 DNA reads TGTGCCACCAGCATCGGACAGCTGAACACTGAAGCTTTCTTT.

The CDR3: CASREGLHYNEQFF. The CDR3 nucleotides read TGTGCCAGCAGGGAGGGACTTCACTACAATGAGCAGTTCTTC. The rearrangement joins TRBV6-5 to TRBJ2-1; D might be TRBD2 (6 bases). Trimming pared 6 bases from V and 3 bases from J, leaving 12 bases between. This CDR3 region has 14 residues. CDR1 and CDR2 (germline): MNHEY, SVGAGI.

The CDR3 region is CASSSALSAPSGRAGEQFF. The CDR3 DNA reads TGTGCCAGCAGTTCCGCCCTTAGCGCACCTAGCGGGAGGGCCGGGGAGCAGTTCTTC. The chain couples TRBV28 to TRBJ2-1, with 12 bases lining up with TRBD2. The CDR3 spans 19 residues. From germline, CDR1 is MDHEN and CDR2 SYDVKM. Trimming at V came to 4 bases and at J to 10 bases, leaving 20 bases not matched to a gene.

This clone appeared once. The chain couples TRBV7-9 to TRBJ2-7; a possible D gene is TRBD2 (6 bases). Germline CDR1 SEHNR, CDR2 FQNEAQ (reference sequence). This CDR3 spans 14 amino acids. The V gene lost 5 bases and the J gene lost 6 bases, with 17 bases spanning the gap. Here the CDR3 reads CASSEGEVLLEQYF. Written as DNA, the CDR3 is TGTGCCAGCAGCGAAGGGGAGGTACTTCTCGAGCAGTACTTC.

This clone appeared once. The chain has TRBV2 and TRBJ2-1; 12 bases are a match to TRBD2. Germline CDR1 and CDR2: SNHLY and FYNNEI. The CDR3 extends over 18 amino acids. Losses at the gene ends were 5 bases for V and 8 bases for J; bases not matched to a gene: 16. The CDR3 DNA reads as TGTGCCAGCAGTAATAGCAAGACTAGCGGGGGTAGGGGCGATGAGCAGTTCTTC. Residues: CASSNSKTSGGRGDEQFF.

The chain is built from TRBV3-1 (or the pseudogene TRBV3-2) and TRBJ1-5; the match to TRBD1 covers 8 bases. Per the germline V gene, CDR1 is LGHDT and CDR2 is YNNKEL (reference sequence). This CDR3 comprises 15 residues. V lost 3 bases, J lost 4 bases, and 5 bases stayed unmatched. Here the CDR3 reads CASSHGTGGNQPQHF. CDR3 nucleotides: TGTGCCAGCAGCCATGGGACAGGTGGGAATCAGCCCCAGCATTTT.

This chain joins TRBV18 and TRBJ2-7; TRBD2 agrees at 7 bases. J gave up 3 bases and V 6 bases, and 2 bases lay outside the gene matches. The CDR3 consists of 12 residues. The germline CDR1 and CDR2 sequences are KGHSH and LQKENI. CDR3 bases: TGTGCCAGCTCGTCGGGGGGCTACGAGCAGTACTTC. It codes for CASSSGGYEQYF. Variable domain in full (rest from reference TRBV18 and TRBJ2-7): NAGVMQNPRHLVRRRGQEARLRCSPMKGHSHVYWYRQLPEEGLKFMVYLQKENIIDESGMPKERFSAEFPKEGPSILRIQQVVRGDSAAYFCASSSGGYEQYFGPGTRLTVT.

This clone occurred a few times. This rearrangement joins TRBV6-1 to TRBJ1-4; a possible D gene is TRBD1 (5 bases). Per germline, CDR1 MNHNS and CDR2 SASEGT. V was trimmed by 3 bases and J by 0 bases, leaving 11 bases between them. This CDR3 contains 16 residues. DNA for the CDR3: TGTGCCAGCAGTGATTGGGGGGGAACAACTAATGAAAAACTGTTTTTT. This translates into CASSDWGGTTNEKLFF.

The chain links TRBV18 to TRBJ1-1; no clear D gene. The CDR3 contains 14 residues. The V gene's germline CDR1 is KGHSH and CDR2 LQKENI. V shed 2 bases and J shed 0 bases, with 7 bases lying between them. CDR3 residues: CASSPGSMNTEAFF. The DNA for the CDR3 is TGTGCCAGCTCACCAGGCTCGATGAACACTGAAGCTTTCTTT.

The chain uses TRBV5-1 and TRBJ2-2, with 12 bases lining up with TRBD2. Trimming removed 4 bases from V and 6 bases from J; junction bases left unmatched: 4. CDR3 size: 15 residues. The germline V gene encodes CDR1 SGHRS and CDR2 YFSETQ. The chain's CDR3 is CASSKTSGSPGELFF. CDR3 coding DNA: TGCGCCAGCAGCAAGACTAGCGGGAGCCCCGGGGAGCTGTTTTTT.

This clone was recorded only once. The chain uses TRBV30 and TRBJ1-1, with 7 nucleotides matching TRBD1. Germline values: CDR1 GTSNPN, CDR2 SVGIG (reference sequence). V lost 3 bases and J lost 0; bases outside the gene matches: 7. The length of the CDR3 is 15 residues. The CDR3 nucleotides are TGTGCCTGGAGCCAACAGGGGACGCTGAACACTGAAGCTTTCTTT. Its translation: CAWSQQGTLNTEAFF.

V is TRBV2 and J is TRBJ1-5, with TRBD1 matching 12 bases. V was clipped by 5 bases and J by 6 bases; unmatched bases: 11. The CDR3 has 17 amino acids. From germline, CDR1 is SNHLY and CDR2 FYNNEI. The CDR3 coding sequence is TGTGCCAGCAGTACCCGGGACAGGGGGCTAATAGGTCAGCCCCAGCATTTT. Translating it yields CASSTRDRGLIGQPQHF.

The chain has TRBV7-8 and TRBJ2-7, with TRBD2 identical over 8 bases. This CDR3 has 14 amino acids. The trim removed 5 bases at V and 9 bases at J, leaving 12 bases unmatched. Germline CDR1 SGHVS, CDR2 FQNEAQ. CDR3 DNA: TGTGCCAGCAGCCCGAGCGGGGGCCCCGGAGGGCAGTACTTC. Its translation: CASSPSGGPGGQYF.

The rearrangement links TRBV7-6 to TRBJ2-1, with TRBD1 matching over 8 bases. With 1 base clipped from V and 2 bases from J, the junction kept 1 base outside the gene matches. The CDR3 contains 15 residues. Germline V CDR1 and CDR2: SGHVS, FNYEAQ. CDR3 sequence reads: CASSLEQGAYNEQFF. CDR3 coding DNA: TGTGCCAGCAGCTTAGAACAGGGGGCCTACAATGAGCAGTTCTTC.